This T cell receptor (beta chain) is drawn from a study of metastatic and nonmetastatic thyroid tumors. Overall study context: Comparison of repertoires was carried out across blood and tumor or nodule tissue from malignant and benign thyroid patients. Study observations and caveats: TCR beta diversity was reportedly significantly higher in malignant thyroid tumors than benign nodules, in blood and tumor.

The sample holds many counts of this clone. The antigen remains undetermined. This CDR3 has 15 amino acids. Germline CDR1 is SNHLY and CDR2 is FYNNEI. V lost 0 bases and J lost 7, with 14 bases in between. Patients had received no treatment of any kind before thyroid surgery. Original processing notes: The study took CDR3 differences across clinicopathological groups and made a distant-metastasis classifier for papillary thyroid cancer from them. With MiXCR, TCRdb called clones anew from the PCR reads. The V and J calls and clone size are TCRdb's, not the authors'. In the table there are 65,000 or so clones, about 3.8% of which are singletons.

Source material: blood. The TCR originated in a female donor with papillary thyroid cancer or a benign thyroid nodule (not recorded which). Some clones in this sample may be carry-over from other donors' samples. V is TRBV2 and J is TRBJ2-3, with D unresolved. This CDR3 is CASSEAYLGRNTQYF. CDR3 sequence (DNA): TGTGCCAGCAGTGAAGCGTACTTAGGCAGGAATACGCAGTATTTT. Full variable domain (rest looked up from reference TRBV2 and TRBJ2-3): EPEVTQTPSHQVTQMGQEVILRCVPISNHLYFYWYRQILGQKVEFLVSFYNNEISEKSEIFDDQFSVERPDGSNFTLKIRSTKLEDSAMYFCASSEAYLGRNTQYFGPGTRLTVL.